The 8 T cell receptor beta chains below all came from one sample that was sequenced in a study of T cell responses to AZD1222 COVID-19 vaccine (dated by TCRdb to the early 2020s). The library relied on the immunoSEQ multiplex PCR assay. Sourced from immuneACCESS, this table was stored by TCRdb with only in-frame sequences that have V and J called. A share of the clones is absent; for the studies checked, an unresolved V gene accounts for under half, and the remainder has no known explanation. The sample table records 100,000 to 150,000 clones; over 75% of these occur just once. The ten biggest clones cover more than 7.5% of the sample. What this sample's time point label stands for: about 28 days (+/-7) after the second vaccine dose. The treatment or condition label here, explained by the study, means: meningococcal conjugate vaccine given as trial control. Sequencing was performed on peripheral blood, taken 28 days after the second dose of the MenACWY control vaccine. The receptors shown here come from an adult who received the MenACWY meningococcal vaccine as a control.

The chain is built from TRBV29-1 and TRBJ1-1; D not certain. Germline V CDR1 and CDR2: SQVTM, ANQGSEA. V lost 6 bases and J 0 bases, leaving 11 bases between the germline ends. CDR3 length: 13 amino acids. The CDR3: CSVREGLNTEAFF. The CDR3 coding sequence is TGCAGCGTAAGGGAGGGCCTGAACACTGAAGCTTTCTTT.

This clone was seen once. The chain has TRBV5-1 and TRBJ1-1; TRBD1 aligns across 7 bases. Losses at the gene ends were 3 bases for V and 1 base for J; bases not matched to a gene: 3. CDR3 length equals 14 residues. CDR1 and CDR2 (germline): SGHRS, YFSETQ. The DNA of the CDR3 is TGCGCCAGCAGCTGGGACAGCCAGAACACTGAAGCTTTCTTT. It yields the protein CASSWDSQNTEAFF. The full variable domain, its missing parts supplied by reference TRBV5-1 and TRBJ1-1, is KAGVTQTPRYLIKTRGQQVTLSCSPISGHRSVSWYQQTPGQGLQFLFEYFSETQRNKGNFPGRFSGRQFSNSRSEMNVSTLELGDSALYLCASSWDSQNTEAFFGQGTRLTVV.

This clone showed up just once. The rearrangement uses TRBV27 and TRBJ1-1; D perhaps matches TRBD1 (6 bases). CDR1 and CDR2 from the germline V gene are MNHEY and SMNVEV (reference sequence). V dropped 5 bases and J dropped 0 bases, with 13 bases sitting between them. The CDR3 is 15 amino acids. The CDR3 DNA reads TGTGCCAGCAGTGCTGGACAGACCATGAACACTGAAGCTTTCTTT. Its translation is CASSAGQTMNTEAFF.

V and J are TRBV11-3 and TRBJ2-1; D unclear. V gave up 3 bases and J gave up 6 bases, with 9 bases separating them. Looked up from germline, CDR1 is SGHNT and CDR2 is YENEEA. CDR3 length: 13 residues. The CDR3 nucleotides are TGTGCCAGCAGCTTGTCTGGCGTCAATGAGCAGTTCTTC. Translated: CASSLSGVNEQFF.

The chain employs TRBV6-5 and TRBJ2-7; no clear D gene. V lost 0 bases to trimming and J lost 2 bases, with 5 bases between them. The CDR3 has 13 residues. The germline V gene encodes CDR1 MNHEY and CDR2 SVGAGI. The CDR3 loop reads CASSYSTTYEQYF. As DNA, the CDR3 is TGTGCCAGCAGTTACTCGACCACCTACGAGCAGTACTTC.

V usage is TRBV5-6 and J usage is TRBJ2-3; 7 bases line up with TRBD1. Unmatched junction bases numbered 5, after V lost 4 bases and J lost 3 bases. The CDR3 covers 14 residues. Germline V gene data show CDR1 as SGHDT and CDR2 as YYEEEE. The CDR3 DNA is TGTGCCAGCAGCAGGGACAGCTATACAGATACGCAGTATTTT. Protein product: CASSRDSYTDTQYF.

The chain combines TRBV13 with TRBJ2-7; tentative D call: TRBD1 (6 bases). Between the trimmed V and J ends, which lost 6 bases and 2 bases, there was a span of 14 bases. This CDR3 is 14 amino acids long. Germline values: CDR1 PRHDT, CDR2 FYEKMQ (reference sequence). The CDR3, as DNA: TGTGCCAGCAGGTTTAAGGACAGCCCCTACGAGCAGTACTTC. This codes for CASRFKDSPYEQYF.

CDR3 amino acids: CASSEVRGAGQPQHF. The CDR3 nucleotides are TGTGCCAGCAGTGAAGTGCGGGGGGCGGGTCAGCCCCAGCATTTT. This sequence joins TRBV6-1 and TRBJ1-5, with TRBD1 as a possible D gene (6 bases). This CDR3 is built from 15 residues. V lost 1 base, J lost 6 bases, and 13 bases lay in between. Per the germline V gene, CDR1 is MNHNS and CDR2 is SASEGT.